Listed below are T cell receptor beta chains from one sample, sequenced in a study of shared clonotypes between healthy human individuals. The protocol was immunoSEQ multiplex PCR, while the TCRdb copy is restricted to in-frame clones and leaves out a portion. The sample shows around 1.1 million clones, around 82% of them seen only once. The sequencing input was memory CD4+ T cells from PBMCs. These receptors all come from a man in his late teens or twenties in good health. Some clones in this sample may be carry-over from other donors' samples. The CDR3 runs from the conserved cysteine through the conserved F or W. The order of the fields is J gene, D gene, clone size, V gene, CDR3 DNA, CDR3 protein. D genes are given only for firm matches. Size is stated for part of the rows, as once, few or many counts, or as a class when the clone is expanded.

j_call: TRBJ2-7
d_call: TRBD2
clone_size: .
v_call: TRBV28
cdr3_nt: TGTGCCAGCAGTTCCCAAACTAAGCGGGAGCTAAACGAGCAGTACTTC
cdr3_aa: CASSSQTKRELNEQYF

j_call: TRBJ2-7
d_call: .
clone_size: .
v_call: TRBV7-9
cdr3_nt: TGTGCCAGCAGCTTTGGCGGGCCCTACGAGCAGTACTTC
cdr3_aa: CASSFGGPYEQYF

j_call: TRBJ2-2
d_call: .
clone_size: .
v_call: TRBV5-1
cdr3_nt: TGCGCCAGCAGCTTGGCGGGACCCAAGAACACCGGGGAGCTGTTTTTT
cdr3_aa: CASSLAGPKNTGELFF

j_call: TRBJ2-1
d_call: TRBD2
clone_size: .
v_call: TRBV18
cdr3_nt: TGTGCCAGCTCACCATCCCAACTAGCGGGAAGGATCTACAATGAGCAGTTCTTC
cdr3_aa: CASSPSQLAGRIYNEQFF

j_call: TRBJ1-1
d_call: .
clone_size: few
v_call: TRBV6-6
cdr3_nt: TGTGCCAGCAAGGGGAGGACGACAGCTAACACTGAAGCTTTCTTT
cdr3_aa: CASKGRTTANTEAFF

j_call: TRBJ2-7
d_call: TRBD2
clone_size: once
v_call: TRBV13
cdr3_nt: TGTGCCAGCAGCACCCTAGCGGGTAATGCCTACGAGCAGTACTTC
cdr3_aa: CASSTLAGNAYEQYF

j_call: TRBJ1-2
d_call: .
clone_size: .
v_call: TRBV5-3
cdr3_nt: TGTGCCAGACCTGGACCCCCCGGTATTTGGAAGAACTATGGCTACACCTTC
cdr3_aa: CARPGPPGIWKNYGYTF

j_call: TRBJ1-1
d_call: .
clone_size: few
v_call: TRBV10-3
cdr3_nt: TGTGCCATCAGTGAGTGGGCAGGGCGAGCTTTCTTT
cdr3_aa: CAISEWAGRAFF

j_call: TRBJ2-5
d_call: .
clone_size: .
v_call: TRBV25-1
cdr3_nt: TGTGCCAGCAGCCCGGGACGGATGGTCCAAGAGACCCAGTACTTC
cdr3_aa: CASSPGRMVQETQYF

j_call: TRBJ2-7
d_call: TRBD1
clone_size: .
v_call: TRBV10-3
cdr3_nt: TGTGCCATCAGTGAGCGACAGGGGGAATACGAGCAGTACTTC
cdr3_aa: CAISERQGEYEQYF

j_call: TRBJ2-1
d_call: TRBD2
clone_size: .
v_call: TRBV11-3
cdr3_nt: TGTGCCAGCAGCTCAGGGACTAGCGATGAGCAGTTCTTC
cdr3_aa: CASSSGTSDEQFF

j_call: TRBJ2-5
d_call: .
clone_size: .
v_call: TRBV30
cdr3_nt: TGTGCCTGGAGTGGGGGCGCTACCCAGTACTTC
cdr3_aa: CAWSGGATQYF

j_call: TRBJ1-5
d_call: TRBD1
clone_size: .
v_call: TRBV7-2
cdr3_nt: TGTGCCAGCAGCTTAGGGGCAGGGGGCTACAGTCAGCCCCAGCATTTT
cdr3_aa: CASSLGAGGYSQPQHF

j_call: TRBJ2-7
d_call: .
clone_size: .
v_call: TRBV11-2
cdr3_nt: TGTGCCAGCAGCTTAGTTACGGGGAGGTCCTACGAGCAGTACTTC
cdr3_aa: CASSLVTGRSYEQYF

j_call: TRBJ1-4
d_call: .
clone_size: few
v_call: TRBV6-1
cdr3_nt: TGTGCCAGCCGCGCGACACGGAATGAAAAACTGTTTTTT
cdr3_aa: CASRATRNEKLFF

j_call: TRBJ2-7
d_call: TRBD1
clone_size: .
v_call: TRBV28
cdr3_nt: TGTGCCAGCAGTCCCTCCGGGACAGGGGGGGGTGAGCAGTACTTC
cdr3_aa: CASSPSGTGGGEQYF

j_call: TRBJ2-5
d_call: .
clone_size: .
v_call: TRBV4-3
cdr3_nt: TGCGCCAGCAGCCAAGAGTTGTTGCCGCAAGAAGAGACCCAGTACTTC
cdr3_aa: CASSQELLPQEETQYF

j_call: TRBJ2-7
d_call: .
clone_size: .
v_call: TRBV11-2
cdr3_nt: TGTGCCAGCAGCCGAGCCTTTTACGAGCAGTACTTC
cdr3_aa: CASSRAFYEQYF

j_call: TRBJ1-1
d_call: .
clone_size: .
v_call: TRBV19
cdr3_nt: TGTGCCAGTAGTTTTCAGAGGAACACTGAAGCTTTCTTT
cdr3_aa: CASSFQRNTEAFF

j_call: TRBJ2-7
d_call: .
clone_size: .
v_call: TRBV5-1
cdr3_nt: TGCGCCAGCAGCTCGGGGGATGTAGCGGCGGCCTACGAGCAGTACTTC
cdr3_aa: CASSSGDVAAAYEQYF

j_call: TRBJ1-5
d_call: .
clone_size: .
v_call: TRBV18
cdr3_nt: TGTGCCAGCGGACAGACACGCACGGGGGATCAGCCCCAGCATTTT
cdr3_aa: CASGQTRTGDQPQHF

j_call: TRBJ1-1
d_call: .
clone_size: .
v_call: TRBV6-5
cdr3_nt: TGTGCCAGCAGCACACCTACGAACACTGAAGCTTTCTTT
cdr3_aa: CASSTPTNTEAFF

j_call: TRBJ2-5
d_call: .
clone_size: .
v_call: TRBV19
cdr3_nt: TGTGCCAGTAGTATCTACATCCAAGAGACCCAGTACTTC
cdr3_aa: CASSIYIQETQYF

j_call: TRBJ1-1
d_call: .
clone_size: .
v_call: TRBV5-1
cdr3_nt: TGCGCCAGCAGCTTGGCGGCAGGAGTCACTGAAGCTTTCTTT
cdr3_aa: CASSLAAGVTEAFF

j_call: TRBJ2-1
d_call: .
clone_size: .
v_call: TRBV9
cdr3_nt: TGTGCCAGCAGCGTAGTGCACGGCTCCTACAATGAGCAGTTCTTC
cdr3_aa: CASSVVHGSYNEQFF

j_call: TRBJ2-3
d_call: TRBD1
clone_size: .
v_call: TRBV6-1
cdr3_nt: TGTGCCAGCAGGCTATTCCGGGACAGGGAGCAGTATTTT
cdr3_aa: CASRLFRDREQYF

j_call: TRBJ2-3
d_call: TRBD2
clone_size: .
v_call: TRBV27
cdr3_nt: TGTGCCAGCACCATAGCGGGAGGGCCCCCAGATACGCAGTATTTT
cdr3_aa: CASTIAGGPPDTQYF

j_call: TRBJ2-3
d_call: TRBD2
clone_size: few
v_call: TRBV29-1
cdr3_nt: TGCAGCGTTTCTGAGGGAGGGAGCACAGATACGCAGTATTTT
cdr3_aa: CSVSEGGSTDTQYF

j_call: TRBJ2-7
d_call: .
clone_size: .
v_call: TRBV5-1
cdr3_nt: TGCGCCAGCAGCTTTGGACCCGATCGGCAGTACTTC
cdr3_aa: CASSFGPDRQYF

j_call: TRBJ2-3
d_call: .
clone_size: .
v_call: TRBV29-1
cdr3_nt: TGCAGCTCGCCCGGGTCTGGCACGGATACGCAGTATTTT
cdr3_aa: CSSPGSGTDTQYF